One and the same sample provided the 2 T cell receptor beta chains below, sequenced in a study of tumor-infiltrating lymphocytes in glioblastoma multiforme. TCR beta libraries were built from RNA through three nested multiplex PCR rounds using modified ARM-PCR. TCRdb re-called the multiplex PCR reads with MiXCR, one entry per CDR3 protein. The sample yields about 13,000 distinct CDR3 sequences, 64% seen once. Sequencing was carried out using brain tumor tissue. Receptors were obtained from a male donor with glioblastoma.

Notes on this clonotype: A read error may produce the germline difference seen at one junction end. The chain couples TRBV6-2 or TRBV6-3 to TRBJ2-5; 8 bases are shared with TRBD2. The length of the CDR3 is 15 residues. In germline, CDR1 is MNHEY, CDR2 SVGEGT. The CDR3 region has the DNA TGTGCAAGCAGTAAGCCGGGACTAGTATTGGAGACCCAGTACTTC. Translating gives CASSKPGLVLETQYF.

The V call is TRBV6-6, the J call TRBJ2-3; D not resolved. Germline lookup yields CDR1 MNHNY and CDR2 SVGAGI (reference sequence). The ends were cut back, 5 bases at V and 2 bases at J, with 8 bases in the middle. The CDR3 length is 13 residues. CDR3 amino acids: CASSDGLTDTQYF. CDR3 coding DNA: TGTGCCAGCAGTGACGGCCTCACAGATACGCAGTATTTT.